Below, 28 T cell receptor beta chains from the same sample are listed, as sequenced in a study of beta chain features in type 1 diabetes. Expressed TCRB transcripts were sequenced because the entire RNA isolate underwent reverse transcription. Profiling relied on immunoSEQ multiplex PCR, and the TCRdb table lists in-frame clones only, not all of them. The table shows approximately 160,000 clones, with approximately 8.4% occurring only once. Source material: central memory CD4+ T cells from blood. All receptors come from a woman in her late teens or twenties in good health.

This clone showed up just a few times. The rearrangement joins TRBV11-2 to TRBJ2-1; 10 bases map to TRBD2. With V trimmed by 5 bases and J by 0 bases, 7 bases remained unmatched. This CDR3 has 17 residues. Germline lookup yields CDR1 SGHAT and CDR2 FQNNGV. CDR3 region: CASSLGTSAFSYNEQFF. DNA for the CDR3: TGTGCCAGCAGCCTAGGGACTAGCGCCTTCTCCTACAATGAGCAGTTCTTC.

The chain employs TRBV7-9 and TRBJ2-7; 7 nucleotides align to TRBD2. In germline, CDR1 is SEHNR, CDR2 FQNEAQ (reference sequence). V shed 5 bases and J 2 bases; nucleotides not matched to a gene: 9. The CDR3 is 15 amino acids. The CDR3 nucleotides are TGTGCCAGCAGCCCAAGACTAGCAGGAACCTACGAGCAGTACTTC. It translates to CASSPRLAGTYEQYF. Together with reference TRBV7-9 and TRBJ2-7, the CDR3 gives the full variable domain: DTGVSQNPRHKITKRGQNVTFRCDPISEHNRLYWYRQTLGQGPEFLTYFQNEAQLEKSRLLSDRFSAERPKGSFSTLEIQRTEQGDSAMYLCASSPRLAGTYEQYFGPGTRLTVT.

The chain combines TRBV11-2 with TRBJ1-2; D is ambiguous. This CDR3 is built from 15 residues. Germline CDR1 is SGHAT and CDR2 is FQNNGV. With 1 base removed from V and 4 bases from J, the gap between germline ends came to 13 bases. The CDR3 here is CASSLGHSNLYGYTF. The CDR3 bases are TGTGCCAGCAGCTTAGGACACTCTAACCTCTATGGCTACACCTTC.

This CDR3 is CASKAQGVAGELFF. The DNA for the CDR3 is TGTGCCAGCAAGGCGCAGGGGGTTGCCGGGGAGCTGTTTTTT. V gene TRBV2 combines with J gene TRBJ2-2; 7 positions match TRBD1. The CDR3 runs 14 residues. The trim removed 7 bases at V and 6 bases at J, leaving 8 bases unmatched. CDR1 and CDR2 from the germline V gene are SNHLY and FYNNEI.

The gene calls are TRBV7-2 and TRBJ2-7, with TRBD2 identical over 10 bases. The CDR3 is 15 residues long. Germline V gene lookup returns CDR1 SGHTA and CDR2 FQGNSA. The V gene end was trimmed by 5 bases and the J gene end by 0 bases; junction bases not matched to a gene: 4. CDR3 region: CASSTRTSGSYEQYF. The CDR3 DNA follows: TGTGCCAGCAGCACGAGGACTAGCGGCTCCTACGAGCAGTACTTC.

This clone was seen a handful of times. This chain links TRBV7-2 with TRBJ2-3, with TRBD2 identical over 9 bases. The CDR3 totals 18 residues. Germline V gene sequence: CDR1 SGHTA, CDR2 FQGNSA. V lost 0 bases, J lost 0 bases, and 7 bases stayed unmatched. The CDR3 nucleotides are TGTGCCAGCAGCTTAGCGGCGGGGGGGCCAAGAAGCACAGATACGCAGTATTTT. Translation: CASSLAAGGPRSTDTQYF.

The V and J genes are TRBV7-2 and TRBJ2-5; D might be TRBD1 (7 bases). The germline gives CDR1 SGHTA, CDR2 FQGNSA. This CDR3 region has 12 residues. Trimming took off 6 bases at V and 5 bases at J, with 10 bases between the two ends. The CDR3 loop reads CASRAGGETQYF. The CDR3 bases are TGTGCCAGCAGAGCAGGGGGGGAGACCCAGTACTTC.

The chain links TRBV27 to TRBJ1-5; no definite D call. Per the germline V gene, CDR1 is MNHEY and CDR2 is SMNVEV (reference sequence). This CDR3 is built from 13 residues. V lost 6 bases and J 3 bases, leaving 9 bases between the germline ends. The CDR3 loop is CASSPRFNQPQHF. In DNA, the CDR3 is TGTGCCAGCAGCCCCCGGTTCAATCAGCCCCAGCATTTT.

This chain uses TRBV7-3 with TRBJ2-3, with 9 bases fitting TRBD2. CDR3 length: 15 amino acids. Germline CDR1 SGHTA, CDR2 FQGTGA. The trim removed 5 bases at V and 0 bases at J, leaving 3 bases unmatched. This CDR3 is CASSPTSGSTDTQYF. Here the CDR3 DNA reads TGTGCCAGCAGCCCGACTAGCGGTAGCACAGATACGCAGTATTTT.

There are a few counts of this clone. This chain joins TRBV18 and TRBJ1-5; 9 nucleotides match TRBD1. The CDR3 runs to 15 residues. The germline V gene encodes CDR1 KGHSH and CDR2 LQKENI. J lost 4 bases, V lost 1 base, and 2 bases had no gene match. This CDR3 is CASSPQGQGNQPQHF. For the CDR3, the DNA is TGTGCCAGCTCACCACAGGGACAGGGAAATCAGCCCCAGCATTTT.

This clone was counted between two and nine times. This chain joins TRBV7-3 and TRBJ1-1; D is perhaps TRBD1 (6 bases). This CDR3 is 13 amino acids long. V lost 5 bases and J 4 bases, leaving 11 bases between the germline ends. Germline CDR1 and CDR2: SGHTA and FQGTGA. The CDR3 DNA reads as TGTGCCAGCAGCCTACAGGGTCGCACTGAAGCTTTCTTT. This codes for CASSLQGRTEAFF.

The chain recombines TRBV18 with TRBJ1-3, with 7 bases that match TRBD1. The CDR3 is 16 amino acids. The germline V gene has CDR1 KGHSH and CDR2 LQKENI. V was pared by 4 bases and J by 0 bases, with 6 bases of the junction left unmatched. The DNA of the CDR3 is TGTGCCAGCTCACAAGGGACAGCACCCTCTGGAAACACCATATATTTT. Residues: CASSQGTAPSGNTIYF.

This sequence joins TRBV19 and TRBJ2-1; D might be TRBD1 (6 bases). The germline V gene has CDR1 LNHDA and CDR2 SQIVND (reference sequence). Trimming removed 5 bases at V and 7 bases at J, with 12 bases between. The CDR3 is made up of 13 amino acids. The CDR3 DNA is TGTGCCAGTAGTCCGCACAGGGAGAATGAGCAGTTCTTC. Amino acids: CASSPHRENEQFF.

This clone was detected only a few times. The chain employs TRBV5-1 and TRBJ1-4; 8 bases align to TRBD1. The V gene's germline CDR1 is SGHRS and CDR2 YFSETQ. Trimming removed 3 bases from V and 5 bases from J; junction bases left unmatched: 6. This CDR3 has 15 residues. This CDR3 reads CASSSSGTGNEKLFF. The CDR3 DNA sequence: TGCGCCAGCAGCTCCTCCGGGACAGGAAATGAAAAACTGTTTTTT.

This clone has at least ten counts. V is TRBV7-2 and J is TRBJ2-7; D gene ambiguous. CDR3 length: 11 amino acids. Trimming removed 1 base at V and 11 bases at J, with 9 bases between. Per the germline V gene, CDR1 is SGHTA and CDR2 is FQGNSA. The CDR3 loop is CASSLGGPEYF. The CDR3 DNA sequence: TGTGCCAGCAGCTTAGGAGGTCCCGAGTACTTC.

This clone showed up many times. As DNA, the CDR3 is TGTGCCACGAAAGGGCAGGGGGCGGGTGGCTACACCTTC. Protein product: CATKGQGAGGYTF. The chain couples TRBV7-2 to TRBJ1-2, with TRBD1 identical over 8 bases. Germline V CDR1 and CDR2: SGHTA, FQGNSA. The CDR3 spans 13 residues. V dropped 10 bases and J dropped 7; count of bases not matched to a gene: 11.

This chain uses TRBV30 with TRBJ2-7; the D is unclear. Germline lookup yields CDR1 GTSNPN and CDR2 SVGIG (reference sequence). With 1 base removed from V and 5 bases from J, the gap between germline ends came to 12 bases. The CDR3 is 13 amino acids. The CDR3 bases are TGTGCCTGGAGTGGGGTAGCTAGGCACGAGCAGTACTTC. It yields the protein CAWSGVARHEQYF.

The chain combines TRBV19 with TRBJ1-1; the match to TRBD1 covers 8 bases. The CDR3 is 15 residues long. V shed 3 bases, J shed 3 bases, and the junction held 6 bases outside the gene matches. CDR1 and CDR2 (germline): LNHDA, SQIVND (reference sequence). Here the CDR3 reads CASSIYRGQDTEAFF. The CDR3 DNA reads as TGTGCCAGTAGTATTTATAGGGGACAGGACACTGAAGCTTTCTTT.

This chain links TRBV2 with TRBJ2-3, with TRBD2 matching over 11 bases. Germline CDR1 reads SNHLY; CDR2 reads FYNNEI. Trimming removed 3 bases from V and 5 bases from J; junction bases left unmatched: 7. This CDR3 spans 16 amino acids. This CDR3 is CASSEGSGGALDTQYF. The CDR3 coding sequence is TGTGCCAGCAGTGAGGGTAGCGGGGGGGCCCTAGATACGCAGTATTTT.

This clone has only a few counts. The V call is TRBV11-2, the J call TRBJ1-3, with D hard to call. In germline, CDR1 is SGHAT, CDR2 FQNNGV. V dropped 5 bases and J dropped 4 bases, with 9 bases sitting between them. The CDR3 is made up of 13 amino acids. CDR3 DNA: TGTGCCAGCAGCCCTTCAGGAGGAAACACCATATATTTT. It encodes CASSPSGGNTIYF.

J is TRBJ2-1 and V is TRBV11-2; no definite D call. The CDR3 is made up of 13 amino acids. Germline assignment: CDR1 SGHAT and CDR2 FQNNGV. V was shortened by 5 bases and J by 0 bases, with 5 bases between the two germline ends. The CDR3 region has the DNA TGTGCCAGCAGCCCGAGCTCCTACAATGAGCAGTTCTTC. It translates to CASSPSSYNEQFF.

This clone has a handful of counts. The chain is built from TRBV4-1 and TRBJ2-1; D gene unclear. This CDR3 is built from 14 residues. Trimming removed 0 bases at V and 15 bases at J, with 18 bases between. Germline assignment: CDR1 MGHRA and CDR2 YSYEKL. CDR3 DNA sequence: TGCGCCAGCAGCCAAGATCCAAACAGCTTATTCCGGTTCTTC. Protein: CASSQDPNSLFRFF.

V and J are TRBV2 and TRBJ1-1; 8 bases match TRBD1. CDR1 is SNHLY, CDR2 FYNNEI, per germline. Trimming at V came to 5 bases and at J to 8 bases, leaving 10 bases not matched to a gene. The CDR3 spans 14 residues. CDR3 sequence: CASSPTGVGREAFF. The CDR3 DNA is TGTGCCAGCAGTCCGACAGGGGTAGGGAGAGAAGCTTTCTTT.

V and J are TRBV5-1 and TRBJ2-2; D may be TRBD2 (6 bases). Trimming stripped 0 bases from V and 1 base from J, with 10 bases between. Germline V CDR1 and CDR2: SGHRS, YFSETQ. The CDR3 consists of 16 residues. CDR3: CASSLGGGENTGELFF. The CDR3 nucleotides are TGCGCCAGCAGCTTGGGAGGCGGGGAGAACACCGGGGAGCTGTTTTTT.

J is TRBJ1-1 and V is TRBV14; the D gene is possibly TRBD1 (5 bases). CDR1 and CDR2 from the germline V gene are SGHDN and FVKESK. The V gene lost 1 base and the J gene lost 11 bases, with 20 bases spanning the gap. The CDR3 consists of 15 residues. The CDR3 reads CASSQGRLAGRDAFF. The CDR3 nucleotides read TGTGCCAGCAGCCAAGGGAGGCTGGCAGGGAGGGATGCTTTCTTT. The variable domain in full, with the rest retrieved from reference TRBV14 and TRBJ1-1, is EAGVTQFPSHSVIEKGQTVTLRCDPISGHDNLYWYRRVMGKEIKFLLHFVKESKQDESGMPNNRFLAERTGGTYSTLKVQPAELEDSGVYFCASSQGRLAGRDAFFGQGTRLTVV.

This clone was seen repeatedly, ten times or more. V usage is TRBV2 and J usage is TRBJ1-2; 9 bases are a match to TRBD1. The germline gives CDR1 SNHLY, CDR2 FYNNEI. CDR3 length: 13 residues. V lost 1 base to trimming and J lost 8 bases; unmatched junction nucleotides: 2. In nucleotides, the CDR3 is TGTGCCAGCAGTGAAGACAGGGGGCAGGGCTACACCTTC. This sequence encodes CASSEDRGQGYTF. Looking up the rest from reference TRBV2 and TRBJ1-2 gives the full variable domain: EPEVTQTPSHQVTQMGQEVILRCVPISNHLYFYWYRQILGQKVEFLVSFYNNEISEKSEIFDDQFSVERPDGSNFTLKIRSTKLEDSAMYFCASSEDRGQGYTFGSGTRLTVV.

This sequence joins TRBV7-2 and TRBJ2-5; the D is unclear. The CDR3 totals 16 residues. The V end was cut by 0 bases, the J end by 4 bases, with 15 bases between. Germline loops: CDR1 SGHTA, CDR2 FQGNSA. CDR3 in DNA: TGTGCCAGCAGCTTAGCCGCTTCGTCCCTAACAGAGACCCAGTACTTC. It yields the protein CASSLAASSLTETQYF. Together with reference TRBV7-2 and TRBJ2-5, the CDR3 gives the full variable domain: GAGVSQSPSNKVTEKGKDVELRCDPISGHTALYWYRQSLGQGLEFLIYFQGNSAPDKSGLPSDRFSAERTGGSVSTLTIQRTQQEDSAVYLCASSLAASSLTETQYFGPGTRLLVL.

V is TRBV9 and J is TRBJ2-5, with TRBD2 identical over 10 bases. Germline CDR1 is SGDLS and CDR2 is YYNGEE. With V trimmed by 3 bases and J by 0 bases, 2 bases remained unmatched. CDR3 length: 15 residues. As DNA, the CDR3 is TGTGCCAGCAGCGGGACTAGCGGCCACCAAGAGACCCAGTACTTC. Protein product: CASSGTSGHQETQYF.